This T cell receptor (beta chain) was documented in a study of T cell responses to AZD1222 COVID-19 vaccine. Here immunoSEQ multiplex PCR was the method, and the copy in TCRdb shows in-frame clones only, minus some. The sample holds around 180,000 clones, 85% to 95% seen once. The study's findings and limits: Only 5 or 6 AZD1222 recipients were seropositive at baseline.

Concerning this clone itself: As yet, its antigen is unknown.

V was trimmed by 1 base and J by 5 bases, leaving 12 bases between them. From germline, CDR1 is SGHDT and CDR2 YYEEEE. The length of the CDR3 is 14 residues. This TCR derives from an adult in good health. The source was peripheral blood, collected on day 0 of AZD1222 vaccination. The chain recombines TRBV5-6 with TRBJ1-1; D is uncertain. The DNA of the CDR3 is TGTGCCAGCAGCTTGCCGGGTTCGAAGACTGAAGCTTTCTTT. This codes for CASSLPGSKTEAFF.